This T cell receptor (beta chain) was documented in a study of metastatic and nonmetastatic thyroid tumors (dated by TCRdb to the early 2020s). Notes on the research overall: Repertoires from peripheral blood and from tumor or nodule tissue samples of malignant and benign thyroid patients were compared.

The paper's findings and limits, for the study overall: TCR beta diversity was reported as significantly higher in malignant tumors than in benign nodules, in both blood and tumor samples.

No treatment had been received by any patient before thyroid surgery. Using T-cell receptor beta sequencing, the study looked back at clinical samples from patients collected from the early 2010s to the late 2010s. CDR1 LNHDA and CDR2 SQIVND were looked up in the germline V gene (reference sequence). V is clipped by 6 bases and J by 4 bases, and the sequence between their germline boundaries is 15 bases long. Its CDR3 holds 15 amino acids, cysteine through phenylalanine. CDR3 DNA only is kept here, 45 bases in frame from base 1. The library was produced with PCR. Sequencer: Illumina HiSeq 4000. High-throughput sequencing was used to profile the TCR beta-chain CDR3 region of every patient. In the source study's methods: A classifier to discriminate distant-metastatic papillary thyroid cancer patients was built from CDR3 differences across clinicopathological groups. Repertoire diversity was assessed with the Shannon index, and tumor-blood repertoire similarity with the Morisita-Horn index. The public reads were reprocessed in TCRdb via fastp at Q25 and MiXCR, keeping in-frame beta chains. None of the V and J calls come from the authors' own analysis; TCRdb made them. The sample records around 26,000 clones, about 20% of which are singletons. 4.4% of the sample goes to the ten largest clones.

Worth noting for this clone: It lacks a known antigen. Qualities for individual bases were not recorded, and no much larger clone is one base off.

The source is a female donor with papillary thyroid cancer or a benign thyroid nodule (not recorded which). Some clones in this sample may be carry-over from other donors' samples. The chain is encoded by TRBV19 joined to TRBJ2-2; a confident D gene designation cannot be given. Sequencing input: adjacent normal tissue. This receptor has the CDR3 CASRVTSCPTGELFF. The DNA sequence is given as TGTGCCAGTAGGGTGACCTCCTGTCCCACCGGGGAGCTGTTTTTT. The variable domain in full, with residues beyond the CDR3 obtained from the reference TRBV19 and TRBJ2-2 genes, is DGGITQSPKYLFRKEGQNVTLSCEQNLNHDAMYWYRQDPGQGLRLIYYSQIVNDFQKGDIAEGYSVSREKKESFPLTVTSAQKNPTAFYLCASRVTSCPTGELFFGEGSRLTVL.